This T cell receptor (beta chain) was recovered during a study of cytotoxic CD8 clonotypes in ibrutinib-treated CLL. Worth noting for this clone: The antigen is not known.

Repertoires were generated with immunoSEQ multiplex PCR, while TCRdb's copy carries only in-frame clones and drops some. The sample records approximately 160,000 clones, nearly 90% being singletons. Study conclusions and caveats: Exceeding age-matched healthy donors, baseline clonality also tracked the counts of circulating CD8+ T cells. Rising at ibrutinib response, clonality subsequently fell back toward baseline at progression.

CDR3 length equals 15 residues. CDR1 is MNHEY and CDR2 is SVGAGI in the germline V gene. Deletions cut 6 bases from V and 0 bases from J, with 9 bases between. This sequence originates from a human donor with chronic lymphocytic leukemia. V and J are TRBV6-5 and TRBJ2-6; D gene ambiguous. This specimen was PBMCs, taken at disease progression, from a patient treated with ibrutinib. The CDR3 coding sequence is TGTGCCAGCAGCCTTGTTTACTCTGGGGCCAACGTCCTGACTTTC. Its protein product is CASSLVYSGANVLTF.